What follows are 21 T cell receptor beta chains derived from one specimen sequenced in a study of T cells in localized non-small cell lung cancer. Generated by immunoSEQ multiplex PCR, the TCRdb table keeps only in-frame clones and is missing some. The sample shows about 48,000 clones, about 80% of them seen only once. The sample in question was peripheral blood, obtained before any cancer treatment. The receptors here all came from a man between 40 and 75 years old with stage I squamous cell lung carcinoma.

The chain employs TRBV14 and TRBJ1-2; D perhaps matches TRBD1 (5 bases). The CDR3 consists of 16 residues. The germline gives CDR1 SGHDN, CDR2 FVKESK. Trimming stripped 0 bases from V and 5 bases from J, with 16 bases between. CDR3 loop: CASSQDHIDRNYGYTF. CDR3 nucleotides: TGTGCCAGCAGCCAAGATCATATCGACAGAAATTATGGCTACACCTTC.

This clone was picked up one time. The CDR3 DNA sequence: TGTGCCAGCTGGACAGGAAAACGTCACCAAGAGACCCAGTACTTC. Its protein product is CASWTGKRHQETQYF. The V and J genes are TRBV27 and TRBJ2-5; TRBD1 matches 7 bases. V lost 8 bases and J lost 0; bases outside the gene matches: 9. From germline, CDR1 is MNHEY and CDR2 SMNVEV (reference sequence). There are 15 residues in the CDR3.

The chain joins TRBV7-6 to TRBJ2-3; possibly TRBD1 for D (6 bases). The CDR3 spans 13 residues. V lost 5 bases and J 1 base, leaving 7 bases between the germline ends. Germline loops: CDR1 SGHVS, CDR2 FNYEAQ. The CDR3 bases are TGTGCCAGCAGCCCAGGGGGCACAGATACGCAGTATTTT. It is translated as CASSPGGTDTQYF.

In regard to this clone: Germline is not matched at one junction end, which may reflect a read error. The J gene is TRBJ2-1, the V gene TRBV28, with D hard to call. CDR3 length equals 12 residues. CDR1 and CDR2 from the germline V gene are MDHEN and SYDVKM. The CDR3 spells CASSLSSNEQFF. Here the CDR3 DNA reads TGTGCCAGCAGTCTCTCCTCCAATGAGCAGTTCTTC.

The V and J genes are TRBV28 and TRBJ2-7; the match to TRBD1 covers 8 bases. Germline V gene sequence: CDR1 MDHEN, CDR2 SYDVKM. The ends lost 5 bases at V and 4 bases at J; junction bases unmatched: 10. The length of the CDR3 is 15 residues. CDR3 DNA: TGTGCCAGCAGTCCGGACAGGGTGGGACCTTACGAGCAGTACTTC. This encodes CASSPDRVGPYEQYF.

This clone was recorded once. The gene calls are TRBV7-3 and TRBJ2-2; 11 nucleotides align to TRBD2. V dropped 5 bases and J dropped 5; count of bases not matched to a gene: 4. Germline V gene data show CDR1 as SGHTA and CDR2 as FQGTGA. This CDR3 comprises 15 residues. CDR3 loop: CASSERLAGTGELFF. CDR3 DNA: TGTGCCAGCAGCGAAAGACTAGCGGGGACCGGGGAGCTGTTTTTT.

The rearrangement joins TRBV5-1 to TRBJ2-7; D is perhaps TRBD2 (6 bases). CDR3 length: 16 residues. The V end was cut by 4 bases, the J end by 7 bases, with 24 bases between. Germline loops: CDR1 SGHRS, CDR2 YFSETQ. The CDR3 loop reads CASSRMSREATREQYF. CDR3 coding DNA: TGCGCCAGCAGCCGGATGAGCAGGGAGGCAACGCGGGAGCAGTACTTC.

This clone occurred a few times. CDR3: CASSSYTDTQYF. The CDR3 nucleotides are TGTGCCAGCAGTTCTTACACAGATACGCAGTATTTT. The chain uses TRBV28 and TRBJ2-3; no clear D. Trimming took off 4 bases at V and 2 bases at J, with 4 bases between the two ends. Germline loops: CDR1 MDHEN, CDR2 SYDVKM. The CDR3 has 12 amino acids.

The genes are TRBV7-8 and TRBJ1-6, with D tentatively TRBD1 (5 bases). The germline V gene has CDR1 SGHVS and CDR2 FQNEAQ. This CDR3 region has 14 residues. The V gene lost 1 base and the J gene lost 10 bases, with 11 bases spanning the gap. CDR3 region: CASSLGDLKSPLHF. CDR3 nucleotides: TGTGCCAGCAGCTTAGGGGACCTTAAATCACCCCTCCACTTT.

This clone was observed a single time. The rearrangement joins TRBV19 to TRBJ1-6; 7 nucleotides agree with TRBD1. Germline-derived CDR1 and CDR2 are LNHDA and SQIVND (reference sequence). This CDR3 is built from 15 residues. The V gene end was trimmed by 7 bases and the J gene end by 7 bases; junction bases not matched to a gene: 10. DNA of the CDR3: TGTGCCAGTATGAGAGCCGGGACAGCGAATTCACCCCTCCACTTT. The encoded protein is CASMRAGTANSPLHF.

V and J are TRBV7-3 and TRBJ2-3, with D unresolved. In germline, CDR1 is SGHTA, CDR2 FQGTGA. V lost 5 bases and J 2 bases, leaving 8 bases between the germline ends. The CDR3 consists of 13 residues. The CDR3 region is CASSPLTTDTQYF. Written as DNA, the CDR3 is TGTGCCAGCAGCCCCTTGACCACAGATACGCAGTATTTT.

The gene calls are TRBV9 and TRBJ2-1; D is ambiguous. The CDR3 loop spans 14 amino acids. V dropped 5 bases and J dropped 0 bases, with 9 bases sitting between them. CDR1 is SGDLS and CDR2 is YYNGEE in the germline V gene. The CDR3 bases are TGTGCCAGCAGTCCCGCGAGCTCCTACAATGAGCAGTTCTTC. Translating gives CASSPASSYNEQFF.

This clone was observed a single time. The chain has TRBV7-2 and TRBJ2-4, with D perhaps TRBD2 (7 bases). CDR1 and CDR2 from the germline V gene are SGHTA and FQGNSA. The CDR3 contains 16 residues. Trimming took 5 bases from V and 0 from J, leaving 14 bases between them. This CDR3 reads CASSRGGGTAKNIQYF. CDR3 nucleotides: TGTGCCAGCAGCCGAGGGGGAGGGACAGCCAAAAACATTCAGTACTTC.

The chain links TRBV5-1 to TRBJ1-1, with 10 bases identical to TRBD1. From germline, CDR1 is SGHRS and CDR2 YFSETQ. CDR3 length: 16 amino acids. Trimming took 4 bases from V and 3 from J; bases not matched to a gene: 9. The CDR3 coding sequence is TGCGCCAGCAGCAATGACAGGGGGCAAGTGGACACTGAAGCTTTCTTT. This translates into CASSNDRGQVDTEAFF.

The V call is TRBV13, the J call TRBJ2-5; D possibly uses TRBD1 or TRBD2 (5 bases each). Germline loops: CDR1 PRHDT, CDR2 FYEKMQ (reference sequence). This CDR3 is 14 amino acids long. Trimming took off 1 base at V and 3 bases at J, with 9 bases between the two ends. CDR3: CASSLAGHKETQYF. The CDR3 region has the DNA TGTGCCAGCAGCTTAGCGGGGCATAAAGAGACCCAGTACTTC.

The chain joins TRBV6-1 to TRBJ1-2, with no clear D. This CDR3 is 11 amino acids long. V lost 6 bases, J lost 7 bases, and 9 bases lay in between. In germline, CDR1 is MNHNS, CDR2 SASEGT. CDR3: CASSVGGGYTF. CDR3 nucleotide sequence: TGTGCCAGCAGCGTTGGTGGTGGCTACACCTTC.

This chain uses TRBV29-1 with TRBJ2-1; maybe TRBD1 (5 bases). The CDR3 has 11 amino acids. The V end lost 6 bases, the J end lost 12 bases, and 15 bases lay between the germline ends. Germline-derived CDR1 and CDR2 are SQVTM and ANQGSEA. The CDR3 here is CSVFDSSPQFF. CDR3 nucleotide sequence: TGCAGCGTGTTCGACAGTTCCCCGCAGTTCTTC.

The sample holds a few counts of this clone. The rearrangement links TRBV7-9 to TRBJ1-2; 8 positions match TRBD1. The CDR3 length is 17 residues. The V segment lost 6 bases and the J segment 3 bases; nucleotides outside the gene matches: 15. Per the germline V gene, CDR1 is SEHNR and CDR2 is FQNEAQ (reference sequence). CDR3: CASRATGTGTRDYGYTF. CDR3 nucleotide sequence: TGTGCCAGCAGAGCCACCGGGACAGGTACCCGAGACTATGGCTACACCTTC.

The CDR3 DNA follows: TGCAGCGTTGATAGGCAGGGGAACACTGAAGCTTTCTTT. As protein: CSVDRQGNTEAFF. The chain is built from TRBV29-1 and TRBJ1-1; D perhaps matches TRBD1 (5 bases). The germline CDR1 and CDR2 sequences are SQVTM and ANQGSEA. Deletions cut 3 bases from V and 1 base from J, with 9 bases between. This CDR3 spans 13 amino acids.

The V and J genes are TRBV2 and TRBJ2-7; D remains ambiguous. The germline V and J ends were trimmed by 6 bases and 5 bases, with 5 bases remaining between them. CDR1 is SNHLY, CDR2 FYNNEI, per germline. The CDR3 consists of 10 residues. CDR3 amino acids: CASRSHEQYF. CDR3 nucleotides: TGTGCCAGCAGATCCCACGAGCAGTACTTC.

The chain carries TRBV29-1 and TRBJ1-6; 7 bases fit TRBD1. The junction had 10 bases not matched to a gene; V was cut back by 7 bases and J by 10 bases. Per the germline V gene, CDR1 is SQVTM and CDR2 is ANQGSEA. The CDR3 totals 13 residues. The CDR3 nucleotides are TGCAGCGGGCGCGACAGGGAGGGATCACCCCTCCACTTT. Translated: CSGRDREGSPLHF.